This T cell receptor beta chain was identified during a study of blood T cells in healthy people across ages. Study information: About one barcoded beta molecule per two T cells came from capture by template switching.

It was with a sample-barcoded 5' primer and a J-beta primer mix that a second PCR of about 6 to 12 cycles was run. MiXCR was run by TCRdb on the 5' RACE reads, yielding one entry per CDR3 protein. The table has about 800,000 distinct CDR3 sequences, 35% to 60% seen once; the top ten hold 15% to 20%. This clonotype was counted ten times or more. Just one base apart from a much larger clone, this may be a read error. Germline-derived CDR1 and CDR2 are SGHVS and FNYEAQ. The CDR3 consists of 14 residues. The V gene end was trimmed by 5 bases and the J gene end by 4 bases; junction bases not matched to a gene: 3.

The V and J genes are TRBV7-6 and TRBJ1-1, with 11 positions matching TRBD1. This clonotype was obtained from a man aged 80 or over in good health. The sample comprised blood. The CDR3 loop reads CASSVGTGGTEAFF. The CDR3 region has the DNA TGTGCCAGCAGCGTAGGGACAGGGGGCACTGAAGCTTTCTTT.